This T cell receptor (beta chain) was recorded in a study of cytomegalovirus exposure and HLA in healthy donors. The V end lost 1 base, the J end lost 5 bases, and 5 bases lay between the germline ends. The germline CDR1 and CDR2 sequences are LGHNA and YSLEER. The CDR3 loop spans 13 amino acids. The study ran its PCR with 60 Vbeta and 13 Jbeta primers. TCRdb's table, derived via immunoSEQ multiplex PCR, lists solely in-frame clones and lacks some. The data hold 150,000 to 200,000 clones, with 78% observed a single time. The chain has TRBV4-3 and TRBJ2-2; D is ambiguous. The sequence derives from a woman aged 25 to 39 in good health and CMV-seropositive. The sample comprised PBMCs. CDR3 loop: CASSQAYTGELFF. The CDR3 bases are TGCGCCAGCAGCCAAGCGTATACCGGGGAGCTGTTTTTT.